Following are 5 T cell receptor beta chains from one sample sequenced in a study of T cell repertoires in cytomegalovirus infection. MiXCR, applied by TCRdb to the reads, yields one record per CDR3 protein. The sample records hundreds of thousands of distinct CDR3 sequences, 30% to 35% being singletons. Their antigens are not known. The specimen was cultured PBMCs, collected from culture after CMV antigen stimulation. The receptor set was obtained from a human donor in good health (CMV status not recorded). Some clones in this sample may be carry-over from other donors' samples.

This clonotype was seen many times. This chain links TRBV6-1 with TRBJ2-5; D is unclear. This CDR3 spans 11 amino acids. V was trimmed by 4 bases and J by 1 base, leaving 1 base between them. CDR1 MNHNS and CDR2 SASEGT come from the germline V gene. The CDR3 sequence: CASSVQETQYF. CDR3 nucleotides: TGTGCCAGCAGTGTCCAAGAGACCCAGTACTTC.

In this sample, this clonotype turned up a few times. The chain employs TRBV11-3 and TRBJ2-5, with D perhaps matching TRBD1 (5 bases). Germline V gene lookup returns CDR1 SGHNT and CDR2 YENEEA. There are 15 residues in the CDR3. V was clipped by 0 bases and J by 3 bases, with 11 bases between them. Written as DNA, the CDR3 is TGTGCCAGCAGCTTAGATCATGGGGCCGAAGAGACCCAGTACTTC. It codes for CASSLDHGAEETQYF.

The V call is TRBV2, the J call TRBJ2-5, with 8 bases fitting TRBD1. Germline assignment: CDR1 SNHLY and CDR2 FYNNEI. The CDR3 has 15 amino acids. V shed 5 bases, J shed 4 bases, and the junction held 9 bases outside the gene matches. Here the CDR3 reads CASSSGGDPGETQYF. CDR3 bases: TGTGCCAGCAGTTCAGGGGGCGATCCGGGAGAGACCCAGTACTTC.

The chain joins TRBV12-3 or TRBV12-4 to TRBJ1-1, with 8 bases identical to TRBD1. This CDR3 contains 13 residues. Trimming at V came to 3 bases and at J to 6 bases, leaving 3 bases not matched to a gene. The CDR3 loop is CASSFSGGPEAFF. The CDR3 nucleotides read TGTGCCAGCAGTTTCTCAGGGGGCCCTGAAGCTTTCTTT.

This clonotype was observed a handful of times. This sequence joins TRBV28 and TRBJ2-2; 8 nucleotides line up with TRBD1. Germline V CDR1 and CDR2: MDHEN, SYDVKM. V trimming: 2 bases; J trimming: 7 bases; junction bases outside the gene matches: 12. The CDR3 totals 17 residues. The CDR3 sequence is CASSLGPGSGGLGELFF. In nucleotides, the CDR3 is TGTGCCAGCAGTTTAGGTCCCGGGTCAGGGGGCCTCGGGGAGCTGTTTTTT.